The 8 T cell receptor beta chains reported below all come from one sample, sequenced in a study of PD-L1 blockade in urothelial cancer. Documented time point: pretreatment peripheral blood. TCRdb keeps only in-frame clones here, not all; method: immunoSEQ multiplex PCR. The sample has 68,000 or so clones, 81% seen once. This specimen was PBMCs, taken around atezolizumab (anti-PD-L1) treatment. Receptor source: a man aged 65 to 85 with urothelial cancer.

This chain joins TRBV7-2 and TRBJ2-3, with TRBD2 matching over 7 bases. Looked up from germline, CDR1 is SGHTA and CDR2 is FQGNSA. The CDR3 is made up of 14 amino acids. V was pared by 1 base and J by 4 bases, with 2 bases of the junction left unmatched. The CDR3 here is CASSLDREADTQYF. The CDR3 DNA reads TGTGCCAGCAGCTTAGACCGGGAGGCAGATACGCAGTATTTT.

The CDR3 DNA reads as TGTGCCAGCAGCTCTGGGACTAGTATCGATGAGCAGTTCTTC. Amino acids: CASSSGTSIDEQFF. V gene TRBV7-2 combines with J gene TRBJ2-1; TRBD2 matches at 8 bases. The CDR3 contains 14 residues. The germline CDR1 and CDR2 sequences are SGHTA and FQGNSA. V shed 4 bases and J 8 bases; nucleotides not matched to a gene: 7.

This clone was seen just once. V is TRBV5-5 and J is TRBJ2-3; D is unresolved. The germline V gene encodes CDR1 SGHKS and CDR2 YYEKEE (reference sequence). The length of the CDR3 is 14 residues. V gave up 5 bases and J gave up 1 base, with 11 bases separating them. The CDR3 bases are TGTGCCAGCAGTTCTCAACTTCGCACAGATACGCAGTATTTT. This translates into CASSSQLRTDTQYF.

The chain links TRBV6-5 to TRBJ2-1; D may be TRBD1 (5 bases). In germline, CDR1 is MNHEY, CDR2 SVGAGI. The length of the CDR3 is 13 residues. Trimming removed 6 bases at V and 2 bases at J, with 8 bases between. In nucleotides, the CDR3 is TGTGCCAGCAGCCAGGGCCCCTACAATGAGCAGTTCTTC. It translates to CASSQGPYNEQFF.

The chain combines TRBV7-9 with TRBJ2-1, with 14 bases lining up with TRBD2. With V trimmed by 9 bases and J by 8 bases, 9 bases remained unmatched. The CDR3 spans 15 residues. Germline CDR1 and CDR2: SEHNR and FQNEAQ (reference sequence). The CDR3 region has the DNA TGTGCCAGTTCTAGACTAGCGGGAGGGGGCGATGAGCAGTTCTTC. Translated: CASSRLAGGGDEQFF.

The CDR3 bases are TGTGCCAGCAGTTACTCGGAGGGATACTACGAGCAGTACTTC. This encodes CASSYSEGYYEQYF. The chain combines TRBV6-5 with TRBJ2-7, with D possibly being TRBD2 (6 bases). V gave up 0 bases and J gave up 3 bases, with 9 bases separating them. CDR1 and CDR2 (germline): MNHEY, SVGAGI. The CDR3 spans 14 residues.

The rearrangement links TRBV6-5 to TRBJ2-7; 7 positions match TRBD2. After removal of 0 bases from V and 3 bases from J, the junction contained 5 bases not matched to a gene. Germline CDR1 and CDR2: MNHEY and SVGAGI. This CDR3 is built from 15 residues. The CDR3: CASSYSISGLYEQYF. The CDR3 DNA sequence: TGTGCCAGCAGTTACTCAATTAGCGGGCTCTACGAGCAGTACTTC.

CDR3 nucleotide sequence: TGTGCCAGCAGCCGAGAGGGGGGGGCTAGCACAGATACGCAGTATTTT. Translating gives CASSREGGASTDTQYF. This chain links TRBV9 with TRBJ2-3; the D gene is possibly TRBD2 (7 bases). Per germline, CDR1 SGDLS and CDR2 YYNGEE. V lost 4 bases and J lost 0, with 15 bases in between. The CDR3 has 16 amino acids.